The 2 T cell receptor beta chains in this list originate from one sample, sequenced in a study of CD8+ T cells in alopecia areata. It was cDNA, reverse transcribed from extracted RNA, that served as the sequencing template. TCRdb's table, derived via immunoSEQ multiplex PCR, lists solely in-frame clones and lacks some. In the table there are 170,000 or so clones, around 50% of which are singletons. The treatment here: oral pan-JAK inhibitor, 5-10 mg twice daily. The sample consisted of CD8+ T cells sorted from blood, taken at week 24, from a patient treated with tofacitinib. All receptors come from a human donor with alopecia areata.

V and J are TRBV19 and TRBJ2-6, with D unclear. Trimming cost V 5 bases and J 1 base, with 9 bases left between them. The CDR3 is 15 residues long. Per germline, CDR1 LNHDA and CDR2 SQIVND (reference sequence). CDR3 loop: CASSPSWSGANVLTF. CDR3 nucleotides: TGTGCCAGTAGTCCCTCCTGGTCTGGGGCCAACGTCCTGACTTTC.

This chain links TRBV19 with TRBJ2-2; D not certain. Germline CDR1 LNHDA, CDR2 SQIVND (reference sequence). CDR3 length equals 12 residues. Trimming removed 5 bases from V and 3 bases from J, with 4 bases in between. In nucleotides, the CDR3 is TGTGCCAGTAGTCCATACACCGGGGAGCTGTTTTTT. Residues: CASSPYTGELFF.